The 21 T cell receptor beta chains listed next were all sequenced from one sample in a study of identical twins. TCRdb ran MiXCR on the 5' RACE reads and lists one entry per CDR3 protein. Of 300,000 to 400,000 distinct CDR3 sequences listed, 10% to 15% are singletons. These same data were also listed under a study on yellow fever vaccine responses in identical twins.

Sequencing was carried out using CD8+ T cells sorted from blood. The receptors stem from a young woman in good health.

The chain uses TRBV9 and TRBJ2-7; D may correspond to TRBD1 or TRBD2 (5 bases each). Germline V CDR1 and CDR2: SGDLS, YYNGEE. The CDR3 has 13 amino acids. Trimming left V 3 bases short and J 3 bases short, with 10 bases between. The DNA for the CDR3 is TGTGCCAGCAGCGCGGGACGGTTCTACGAGCAGTACTTC. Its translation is CASSAGRFYEQYF. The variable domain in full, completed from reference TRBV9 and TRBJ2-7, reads DSGVTQTPKHLITATGQRVTLRCSPRSGDLSVYWYQQSLDQGLQFLIQYYNGEERAKGNILERFSAQQFPDLHSELNLSSLELGDSALYFCASSAGRFYEQYFGPGTRLTVT.

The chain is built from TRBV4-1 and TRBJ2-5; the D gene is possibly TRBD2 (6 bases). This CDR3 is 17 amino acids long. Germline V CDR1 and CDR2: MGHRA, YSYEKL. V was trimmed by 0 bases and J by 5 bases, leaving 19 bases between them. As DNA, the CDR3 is TGCGCCAGCAGCCAAGAGAGTGGGACTGACCCCCGGGAGACCCAGTACTTC. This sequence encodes CASSQESGTDPRETQYF.

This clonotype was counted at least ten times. The CDR3 DNA sequence: TGTGCCAGCAGTTCCCTAGGGGTTGGCTACACCTTC. Protein product: CASSSLGVGYTF. The chain has TRBV12-3 or TRBV12-4 and TRBJ1-2, with a weak D call TRBD1 (5 bases). There are 12 residues in the CDR3. The ends were cut back, 4 bases at V and 7 bases at J, with 10 bases in the middle.

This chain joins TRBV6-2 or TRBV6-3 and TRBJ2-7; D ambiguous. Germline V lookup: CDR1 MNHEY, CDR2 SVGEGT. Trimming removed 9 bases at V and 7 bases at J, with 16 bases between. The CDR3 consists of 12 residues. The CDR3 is CASSGSSTEQYV. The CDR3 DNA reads TGTGCCAGTTCCGGTTCCAGTACGGAGCAGTACGTC.

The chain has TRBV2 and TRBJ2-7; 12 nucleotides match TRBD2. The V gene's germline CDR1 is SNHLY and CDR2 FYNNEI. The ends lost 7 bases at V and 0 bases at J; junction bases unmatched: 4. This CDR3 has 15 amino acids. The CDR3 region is CASTRLAGVSYEQYV. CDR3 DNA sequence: TGTGCCAGCACCCGACTAGCGGGGGTCTCCTACGAGCAGTACGTC.

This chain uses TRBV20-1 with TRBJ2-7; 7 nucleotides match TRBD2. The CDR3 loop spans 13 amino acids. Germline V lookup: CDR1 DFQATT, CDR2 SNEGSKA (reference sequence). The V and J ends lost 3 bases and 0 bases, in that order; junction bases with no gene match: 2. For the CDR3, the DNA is TGCAGTGCTAGCGGGACTACCTCCTACGAGCAGTACTTC. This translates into CSASGTTSYEQYF.

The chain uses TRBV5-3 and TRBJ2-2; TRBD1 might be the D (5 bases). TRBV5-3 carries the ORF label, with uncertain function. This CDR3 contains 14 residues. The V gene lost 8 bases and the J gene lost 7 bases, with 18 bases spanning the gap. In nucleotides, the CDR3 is TGTGCCAGCGGCCCTGGGCCAGGGATCGGGGAGCTGTTTTTT. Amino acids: CASGPGPGIGELFF.

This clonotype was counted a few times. This CDR3 is CSVEQGYNYGYTF. CDR3 sequence (DNA): TGCAGCGTTGAACAAGGGTACAACTATGGCTACACCTTC. The chain has TRBV29-1 and TRBJ1-2; D gene ambiguous. The ends were cut back, 2 bases at V and 2 bases at J, with 9 bases in the middle. This CDR3 spans 13 amino acids. Germline V gene sequence: CDR1 SQVTM, CDR2 ANQGSEA.

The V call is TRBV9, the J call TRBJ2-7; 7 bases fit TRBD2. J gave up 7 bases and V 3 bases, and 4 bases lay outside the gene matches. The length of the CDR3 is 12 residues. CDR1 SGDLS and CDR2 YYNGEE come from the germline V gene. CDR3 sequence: CASSAPGGEQYF. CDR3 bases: TGTGCCAGCAGCGCGCCGGGGGGAGAGCAGTACTTC.

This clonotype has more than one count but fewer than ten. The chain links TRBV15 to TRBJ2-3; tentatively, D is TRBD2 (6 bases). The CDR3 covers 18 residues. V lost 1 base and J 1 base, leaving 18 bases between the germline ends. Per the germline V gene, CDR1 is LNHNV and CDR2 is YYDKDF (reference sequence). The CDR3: CATSRASRGPVRTDTQYF. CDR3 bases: TGTGCCACCAGCAGAGCTTCGCGGGGACCCGTTCGCACAGATACGCAGTATTTT. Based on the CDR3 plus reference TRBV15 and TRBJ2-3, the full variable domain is DAMVIQNPRYQVTQFGKPVTLSCSQTLNHNVMYWYQQKSSQAPKLLFHYYDKDFNNEADTPDNFQSRRPNTSFCFLDIRSPGLGDTAMYLCATSRASRGPVRTDTQYFGPGTRLTVL.

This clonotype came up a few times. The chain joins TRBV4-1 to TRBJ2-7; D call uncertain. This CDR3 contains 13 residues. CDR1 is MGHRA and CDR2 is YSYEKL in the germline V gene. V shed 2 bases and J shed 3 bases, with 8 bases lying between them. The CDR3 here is CASSQQLNYEQYV. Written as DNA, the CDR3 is TGCGCCAGCAGCCAACAACTGAACTACGAGCAGTACGTC.

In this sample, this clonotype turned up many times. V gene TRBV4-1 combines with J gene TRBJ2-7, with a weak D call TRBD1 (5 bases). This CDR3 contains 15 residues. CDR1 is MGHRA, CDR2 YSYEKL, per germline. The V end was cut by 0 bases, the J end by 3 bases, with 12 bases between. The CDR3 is CASSQDRGASYEQYV. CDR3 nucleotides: TGCGCCAGCAGCCAAGATCGTGGGGCCAGCTACGAGCAGTACGTC.

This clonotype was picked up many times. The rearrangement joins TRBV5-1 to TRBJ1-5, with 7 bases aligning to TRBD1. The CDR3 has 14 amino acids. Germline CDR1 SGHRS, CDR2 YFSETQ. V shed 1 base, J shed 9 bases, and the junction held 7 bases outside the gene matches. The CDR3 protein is CASSLSRGIWPQHF. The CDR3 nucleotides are TGCGCCAGCAGCTTGTCCAGGGGGATCTGGCCCCAGCATTTT.

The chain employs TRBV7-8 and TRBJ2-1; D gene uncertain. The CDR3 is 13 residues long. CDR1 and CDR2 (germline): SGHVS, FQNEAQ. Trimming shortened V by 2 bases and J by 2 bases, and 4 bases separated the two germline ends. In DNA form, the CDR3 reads TGTGCCAGCAGCTTACGGGCCTACAATGAGCAGTTCTTC. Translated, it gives CASSLRAYNEQFF.

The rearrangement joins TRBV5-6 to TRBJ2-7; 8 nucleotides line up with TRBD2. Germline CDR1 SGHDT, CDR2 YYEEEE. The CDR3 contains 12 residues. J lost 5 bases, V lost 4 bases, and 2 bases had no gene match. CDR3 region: CASSPGGHEQYV. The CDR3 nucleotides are TGTGCCAGCAGCCCGGGGGGGCACGAGCAGTACGTC.

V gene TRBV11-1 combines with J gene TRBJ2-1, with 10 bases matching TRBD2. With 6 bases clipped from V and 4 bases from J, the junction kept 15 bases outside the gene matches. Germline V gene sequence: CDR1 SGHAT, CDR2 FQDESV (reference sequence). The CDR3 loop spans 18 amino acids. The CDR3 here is CASRPPGPGLAEYNEQFF. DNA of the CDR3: TGTGCCAGCAGACCCCCCGGGCCCGGACTAGCGGAGTACAATGAGCAGTTCTTC. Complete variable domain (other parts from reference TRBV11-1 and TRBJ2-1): EAEVAQSPRYKITEKSQAVAFWCDPISGHATLYWYRQILGQGPELLVQFQDESVVDDSQLPKDRFSAERLKGVDSTLKIQPAELGDSAMYLCASRPPGPGLAEYNEQFFGPGTRLTVL.

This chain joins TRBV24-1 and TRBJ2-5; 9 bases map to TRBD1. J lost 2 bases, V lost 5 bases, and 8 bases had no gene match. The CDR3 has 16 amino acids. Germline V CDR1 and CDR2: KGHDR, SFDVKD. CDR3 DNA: TGTGCCACCAGTGCCTCCCTGACAGGGGGACAAGAGACCCAGTACTTC. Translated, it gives CATSASLTGGQETQYF.

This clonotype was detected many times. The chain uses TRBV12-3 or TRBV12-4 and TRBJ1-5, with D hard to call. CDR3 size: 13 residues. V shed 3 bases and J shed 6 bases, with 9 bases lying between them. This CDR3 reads CASSLSGGQPQHF. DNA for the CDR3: TGTGCCAGCAGTTTGTCAGGAGGTCAGCCCCAGCATTTT.

CDR3 sequence reads: CASRALGAISNEQFF. The CDR3 bases are TGTGCCAGCAGAGCTTTAGGGGCCATCAGCAATGAGCAGTTCTTC. The chain couples TRBV7-9 to TRBJ2-1, with D maybe TRBD1 (5 bases). V lost 6 bases to trimming and J lost 6 bases, with 18 bases between them. The CDR3 covers 15 residues. Per germline, CDR1 SEHNR and CDR2 FQNEAQ (reference sequence).

The CDR3 nucleotides are TGTGCCAGCAGTTTACTCACAGAGTACAATGAGCAGTTCTTC. It yields the protein CASSLLTEYNEQFF. The rearrangement joins TRBV28 to TRBJ2-1; D uncertain. CDR1 and CDR2 (germline): MDHEN, SYDVKM. This CDR3 is 14 amino acids long. The ends were cut back, 2 bases at V and 4 bases at J, with 9 bases in the middle.

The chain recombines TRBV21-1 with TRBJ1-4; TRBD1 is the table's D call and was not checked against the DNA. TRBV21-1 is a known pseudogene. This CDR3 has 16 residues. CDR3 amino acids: CASSKVRQGAGEKLFF. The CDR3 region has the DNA TGTGCCAGCAGCAAAGTAAGGCAGGGGGCAGGTGAAAAACTGTTTTTT.